One sample yielded the 30 T cell receptor beta chains listed below, sequenced in a study of blood T cells in healthy people across ages. Through a sample-barcoded 5' primer and a J-beta primer mix, a second PCR was run for about 6 to 11 cycles. TCRdb recomputed calls from the 5' RACE reads with MiXCR, one row per CDR3 protein. The sample includes some 1.5 million distinct CDR3 sequences, 35% to 45% of them seen just once. Input material: blood. The receptor source for this set is a woman under 30 in good health.

This clonotype came up a few times. J is TRBJ1-5 and V is TRBV20-1; D unclear. The germline gives CDR1 DFQATT, CDR2 SNEGSKA (reference sequence). This CDR3 contains 13 residues. V was cut by 6 bases and J by 5 bases, with 14 bases left in between. Here the CDR3 reads CSALAGQYQPQHF. The CDR3 DNA sequence: TGCAGTGCACTCGCCGGCCAATATCAGCCCCAGCATTTT.

This rearrangement joins TRBV15 to TRBJ1-1; perhaps TRBD1 as D (5 bases). V lost 1 base, J lost 10 bases, and 13 bases lay in between. The length of the CDR3 is 13 residues. The V gene's germline CDR1 is LNHNV and CDR2 YYDKDF (reference sequence). This CDR3 is CATSRATGGGAFF. As DNA, the CDR3 is TGTGCCACCAGCAGAGCCACCGGGGGTGGAGCTTTCTTT.

The V and J genes are TRBV3-1 and TRBJ2-6, with D tentatively TRBD2 (5 bases). Trimming took off 2 bases at V and 0 bases at J, with 11 bases between the two ends. Germline V gene data show CDR1 as LGHDT and CDR2 as YNNKEL (reference sequence). This CDR3 spans 17 amino acids. The CDR3 region has the DNA TGTGCCAGCAGCCAACCCGGACTTCTCTCTGGGGCCAACGTCCTGACTTTC. Protein product: CASSQPGLLSGANVLTF.

This clonotype appeared a few times. This chain joins TRBV20-1 and TRBJ1-2; D unclear. V lost 1 base, J lost 4 bases, and 16 bases lay in between. This CDR3 is 15 amino acids long. In germline, CDR1 is DFQATT, CDR2 SNEGSKA (reference sequence). The CDR3 nucleotides are TGCAGTGCTAGAGGGTCGCAGAATAGGTTCTATGGCTACACCTTC. Its translation: CSARGSQNRFYGYTF.

Details on this clonotype: A much larger clone lies one base from this, so it may be a read error. The V gene is TRBV6-5, the J gene TRBJ2-1; no definite D call. CDR1 and CDR2 (germline): MNHEY, SVGAGI. The CDR3 sequence is 11 residues long. The CDR3 region is CASNLNNGQFF. The CDR3 DNA sequence: TGTGCCAGCAATCTAAACAATGGGCAGTTCTTC.

The chain recombines TRBV7-2 with TRBJ1-1; no definite D call. The V gene lost 2 bases and the J gene lost 1 base, with 11 bases spanning the gap. This CDR3 contains 15 residues. Germline CDR1 and CDR2: SGHTA and FQGNSA. This CDR3 reads CASSLTTSRNTEAFF. The CDR3 DNA sequence: TGTGCCAGCAGCTTAACGACCTCGAGGAACACTGAAGCTTTCTTT.

In regard to this clonotype: At one of its ends the junction is not consistent with the germline gene, which may arise from a read error. The chain employs TRBV6-2 or TRBV6-3 and TRBJ2-1; possible D gene TRBD2, 5 bases. The CDR3 is 14 residues long. Germline CDR1 and CDR2: MNHEY and SVGEGT. DNA for the CDR3: TGTGCCAGCAGTCGAGCGGTTTCCTACAATGAGCGGTTCTTC. It is translated as CASSRAVSYNERFF.

There are many counts of this clonotype. The chain has TRBV15 and TRBJ1-2, with 8 nucleotides matching TRBD1. Germline V gene lookup returns CDR1 LNHNV and CDR2 YYDKDF (reference sequence). Losses at the gene ends were 0 bases for V and 3 bases for J; bases not matched to a gene: 9. The length of the CDR3 is 17 residues. The CDR3 region has the DNA TGTGCCACCAGCAGAGATCTGTCGGACAGGGACTACTATGGCTACACCTTC. Translation: CATSRDLSDRDYYGYTF.

This clonotype was recorded a few times. The chain joins TRBV10-3 to TRBJ2-1; tentative D call: TRBD1 (6 bases). Trimming removed 6 bases from V and 5 bases from J, with 8 bases in between. Per the germline V gene, CDR1 is ENHRY and CDR2 is SYGVKD. CDR3 length: 12 residues. The CDR3 nucleotides are TGTGCCATCAGGGACAGTGACAATGAGCAGTTCTTC. Encoded protein: CAIRDSDNEQFF.

This sequence joins TRBV11-2 and TRBJ2-1, with 9 bases aligning to TRBD2. TRBJ2-7 explains the end of the DNA better; the J call may be wrong. This CDR3 spans 16 amino acids. CDR1 SGHAT and CDR2 FQNNGV come from the germline V gene. As DNA, the CDR3 is TGTGCCAGCAGCTTAGGAGTGACTAGCGGCTACAATGAGCAGTACTTC. Translation gives CASSLGVTSGYNEQYF.

The chain joins TRBV6-2 or TRBV6-3 to TRBJ1-5, with 7 nucleotides matching TRBD1. From germline, CDR1 is MNHEY and CDR2 SVGEGT. This CDR3 comprises 14 residues. V shed 5 bases, J shed 7 bases, and the junction held 8 bases outside the gene matches. The CDR3 sequence is CASSNRGQPQPQHF. For the CDR3, the DNA is TGTGCCAGCAGTAACCGGGGACAGCCGCAGCCCCAGCATTTT.

The rearrangement links TRBV6-1 to TRBJ2-3; no reliable D call. Trimming removed 0 bases at V and 1 base at J, with 8 bases between. Germline V gene lookup returns CDR1 MNHNS and CDR2 SASEGT. CDR3 length: 15 residues. CDR3 in amino acids: CASSEAFLGTDTQYF. The CDR3 DNA follows: TGTGCCAGCAGTGAAGCCTTCTTGGGCACAGATACGCAGTATTTT.

This sequence joins TRBV14 and TRBJ1-2; D ambiguous. V lost 3 bases to trimming and J lost 7 bases, with 30 bases between them. This CDR3 comprises 19 residues. CDR1 is SGHDN and CDR2 is FVKESK in the germline V gene. This CDR3 is CASSHLNRRALQESLGYTF. The CDR3 nucleotides are TGTGCCAGCAGCCACCTCAATCGTCGGGCCCTACAAGAATCTCTTGGCTACACCTTC.

This rearrangement joins TRBV5-8 to TRBJ1-1, with unresolved D. Germline V gene lookup returns CDR1 SGHTS and CDR2 YDEGEE. The CDR3 has 14 amino acids. V lost 0 bases and J 4 bases, leaving 10 bases between the germline ends. CDR3 residues: CASSLGSPSTEAFF. CDR3 sequence (DNA): TGTGCCAGCAGCTTGGGTTCGCCCTCCACTGAAGCTTTCTTT.

The CDR3 spells CASSLVLRTGELFF. The CDR3 bases are TGTGCCAGCAGCTTGGTCCTACGCACCGGGGAGCTGTTTTTT. The chain uses TRBV5-6 and TRBJ2-2; D is unclear. Trimming pared 0 bases from V and 4 bases from J, leaving 7 bases between. The germline V gene encodes CDR1 SGHDT and CDR2 YYEEEE. The CDR3 spans 14 residues.

V gene TRBV20-1 combines with J gene TRBJ1-1; TRBD1 matches 9 bases. This CDR3 comprises 19 residues. V shed 1 base and J 1 base; nucleotides not matched to a gene: 16. CDR1 and CDR2 (germline): DFQATT, SNEGSKA (reference sequence). CDR3 in amino acids: CSARGITSTGGHPNTEAFF. The CDR3 DNA reads as TGCAGTGCTAGAGGCATCACTTCGACAGGGGGGCACCCGAACACTGAAGCTTTCTTT.

This rearrangement joins TRBV25-1 to TRBJ2-2; a weak D match, TRBD1 (6 bases). CDR1 MGHDK and CDR2 SYGVNS come from the germline V gene. The V end lost 1 base, the J end lost 0 bases, and 9 bases lay between the germline ends. The CDR3 has 16 amino acids. The chain's CDR3 is CASSESRQANTGELFF. DNA for the CDR3: TGTGCCAGCAGTGAATCCAGACAGGCGAACACCGGGGAGCTGTTTTTT.

In its sample, this clonotype was seen once. J is TRBJ2-1 and V is TRBV24-1; 7 bases align to TRBD1. The trim removed 3 bases at V and 5 bases at J, leaving 9 bases unmatched. The germline gives CDR1 KGHDR, CDR2 SFDVKD. CDR3 size: 16 residues. CDR3 nucleotide sequence: TGTGCCACCAGTGATGGAAACAGGGGCAGCGACAATGAGCAGTTCTTC. It yields the protein CATSDGNRGSDNEQFF.

This clonotype was recorded only once. This sequence joins TRBV6-2 or TRBV6-3 and TRBJ2-1, with D uncertain. This CDR3 is built from 12 residues. Trimming shortened V by 2 bases and J by 7 bases, and 6 bases separated the two germline ends. Germline-derived CDR1 and CDR2 are MNHEY and SVGEGT. The CDR3 spells CASSYLQNEQFF. The CDR3 region has the DNA TGTGCCAGCAGTTACCTGCAAAATGAGCAGTTCTTC.

The chain recombines TRBV19 with TRBJ2-2, with D possibly TRBD2 on 6 matching bases. The CDR3 runs 13 residues. Trimming removed 4 bases at V and 5 bases at J, with 8 bases between. The germline CDR1 and CDR2 sequences are LNHDA and SQIVND (reference sequence). The CDR3 region is CASSSGMTGELFF. CDR3 coding DNA: TGTGCCAGTAGTAGCGGGATGACCGGGGAGCTGTTTTTT. Based on the CDR3 plus reference TRBV19 and TRBJ2-2, the full variable domain is DGGITQSPKYLFRKEGQNVTLSCEQNLNHDAMYWYRQDPGQGLRLIYYSQIVNDFQKGDIAEGYSVSREKKESFPLTVTSAQKNPTAFYLCASSSGMTGELFFGEGSRLTVL.

CDR3 DNA: TGCAGTGCTAGAATGGGGGGTAGGCTAGATACGCAGTATTTT. Its protein product is CSARMGGRLDTQYF. The chain recombines TRBV20-1 with TRBJ2-3, with D perhaps TRBD2 (6 bases). CDR3 length: 14 residues. The germline V gene encodes CDR1 DFQATT and CDR2 SNEGSKA (reference sequence). Trimming shortened V by 2 bases and J by 5 bases, and 14 bases separated the two germline ends.

This clonotype turned up a few times. The genes are TRBV4-3 and TRBJ2-3; the D is unclear. The CDR3 is 19 residues long. V lost 0 bases to trimming and J lost 2 bases, with 21 bases between them. Looked up from germline, CDR1 is LGHNA and CDR2 is YSLEER. CDR3 sequence: CASSQDQSAFGTFTDTQYF. The DNA of the CDR3 is TGCGCCAGCAGCCAAGATCAGTCGGCTTTTGGCACCTTCACAGATACGCAGTATTTT.

V gene TRBV7-2 combines with J gene TRBJ1-6, with no clear D. Trimming shortened V by 4 bases and J by 2 bases, and 6 bases separated the two germline ends. Germline V gene lookup returns CDR1 SGHTA and CDR2 FQGNSA. The CDR3 consists of 14 residues. CDR3 bases: TGTGCCAGCAGCTCCGTCGCCTATAATTCACCCCTCCACTTT. Translated: CASSSVAYNSPLHF.

The chain carries TRBV9 and TRBJ2-4; 7 bases are shared with TRBD1. The CDR3 has 16 residues. In germline, CDR1 is SGDLS, CDR2 YYNGEE. The V and J ends lost 3 bases and 4 bases, in that order; junction bases with no gene match: 10. The CDR3 DNA reads TGTGCCAGCAGCGCCAACCCCGGGACAGCGAAAAACATTCAGTACTTC. Translating gives CASSANPGTAKNIQYF.

This chain joins TRBV14 and TRBJ2-7; D perhaps matches TRBD1 (6 bases). The CDR3 is made up of 14 amino acids. Germline V gene sequence: CDR1 SGHDN, CDR2 FVKESK. Trimming cost V 4 bases and J 3 bases, with 13 bases left between them. Written as DNA, the CDR3 is TGTGCCAGCAGCCTCACAGGGTTTGACTACGAGCAGTACTTC. As protein: CASSLTGFDYEQYF.

The J gene is TRBJ2-7, the V gene TRBV7-8, with D possibly TRBD1 on 6 matching bases. The CDR3 extends over 18 amino acids. Per germline, CDR1 SGHVS and CDR2 FQNEAQ. Trimming stripped 3 bases from V and 2 bases from J, with 23 bases between. The CDR3 loop reads CASSFSKLFRDKTYEQYF. The CDR3, as DNA: TGTGCCAGCAGCTTTTCAAAGCTCTTCCGGGACAAAACCTACGAGCAGTACTTC.

The V call is TRBV7-9, the J call TRBJ2-3, with D maybe TRBD1 (5 bases). The CDR3 is 16 residues long. Per the germline V gene, CDR1 is SEHNR and CDR2 is FQNEAQ (reference sequence). V dropped 1 base and J dropped 2 bases, with 13 bases sitting between them. The CDR3 loop reads CASSLVGVGVTDTQYF. For the CDR3, the DNA is TGTGCCAGCAGCTTAGTTGGGGTAGGGGTCACAGATACGCAGTATTTT.

This rearrangement joins TRBV24-1 to TRBJ2-1; 11 bases match TRBD2. The ends lost 7 bases at V and 8 bases at J; junction bases unmatched: 9. CDR1 is KGHDR and CDR2 is SFDVKD in the germline V gene. The CDR3 runs to 15 residues. CDR3 protein: CATSPGASGRHEQFF. The CDR3 nucleotides are TGTGCCACCAGCCCTGGGGCTAGCGGGAGGCATGAGCAGTTCTTC.

This clonotype was observed a few times. This rearrangement joins TRBV6-6 to TRBJ2-7; D remains ambiguous. The V gene's germline CDR1 is MNHNY and CDR2 SVGAGI (reference sequence). CDR3 length: 14 residues. V lost 0 bases to trimming and J lost 2 bases, with 8 bases between them. In nucleotides, the CDR3 is TGTGCCAGCAGTTACTCGAGACGAACCTACGAGCAGTACTTC. It codes for CASSYSRRTYEQYF.

This clonotype has a single count. The chain uses TRBV2 and TRBJ1-5; 7 bases are a match to TRBD1. The CDR3 is 14 residues long. The trim removed 11 bases at V and 7 bases at J, leaving 14 bases unmatched. Germline CDR1 and CDR2: SNHLY and FYNNEI. CDR3 DNA sequence: TGTGCCTCCTGTAGCAGGGGGAATGAGCAGCCCCAGCATTTT. Encoded protein: CASCSRGNEQPQHF.